A single sample gave rise to the 28 T cell receptor beta chains below, sequenced in a study of response to subunit inactivated influenza vaccine. TCRdb recomputed calls from the RT-PCR reads with MiXCR, one row per CDR3 protein. The repertoire includes approximately 300,000 distinct CDR3 sequences, around 22% of them detected once, and 10% to 13% sits in the top ten. This material consisted of PBMCs from blood, taken 21 months after vaccination. The receptor set was obtained from a man between 50 and 69 years old who received an inactivated influenza vaccine.

This clonotype was seen a handful of times. CDR3 sequence (DNA): TGTGCCAGCAGGGAGGCGGGGGAAAAGAACACCGGGGAGCTGTTTTTT. Protein: CASREAGEKNTGELFF. V gene TRBV3-1 combines with J gene TRBJ2-2; TRBD2 matches 7 bases. Germline trimming cut 6 bases from V and 1 base from J; bases unmatched to any gene: 8. CDR1 LGHDT and CDR2 YNNKEL come from the germline V gene (reference sequence). This CDR3 comprises 16 residues.

This chain joins TRBV4-1 and TRBJ1-4; D remains ambiguous. This CDR3 is 16 amino acids long. V gave up 1 base and J gave up 7 bases, with 16 bases separating them. The germline CDR1 and CDR2 sequences are MGHRA and YSYEKL. The CDR3 reads CASSQVTAGLGEKLFF. The DNA of the CDR3 is TGCGCCAGCAGCCAAGTAACGGCAGGCCTTGGTGAAAAACTGTTTTTT.

The sample holds a few counts of this clonotype. The CDR3 DNA follows: TGTGCCAGCAGTTTATCTACAGGGAGCAATCAGCCCCAGCATTTT. Residues: CASSLSTGSNQPQHF. The chain recombines TRBV27 with TRBJ1-5, with D possibly TRBD1 on 6 matching bases. This CDR3 is 15 amino acids long. Trimming pared 0 bases from V and 1 base from J, leaving 7 bases between. The germline V gene encodes CDR1 MNHEY and CDR2 SMNVEV (reference sequence).

The V gene is TRBV5-1, the J gene TRBJ2-1, with D maybe TRBD2 (5 bases). The germline gives CDR1 SGHRS, CDR2 YFSETQ. CDR3 length: 14 amino acids. Between the trimmed V and J ends, which lost 4 bases and 10 bases, there was a span of 18 bases. CDR3 sequence reads: CASSLPLGVSEQFF. The CDR3, as DNA: TGCGCCAGCAGCCTCCCCCTGGGAGTTTCAGAGCAGTTCTTC. The full variable domain, its missing parts supplied by reference TRBV5-1 and TRBJ2-1, is KAGVTQTPRYLIKTRGQQVTLSCSPISGHRSVSWYQQTPGQGLQFLFEYFSETQRNKGNFPGRFSGRQFSNSRSEMNVSTLELGDSALYLCASSLPLGVSEQFFGPGTRLTVL.

This clonotype showed up just a few times. The chain is built from TRBV10-3 and TRBJ1-1; the D gene is possibly TRBD1 (5 bases). Germline values: CDR1 ENHRY, CDR2 SYGVKD. The CDR3 has 14 amino acids. V was trimmed by 6 bases and J by 4 bases, leaving 15 bases between them. CDR3 residues: CAIRPGSSGTEAFF. For the CDR3, the DNA is TGTGCCATCAGGCCAGGGTCGTCGGGCACTGAAGCTTTCTTT.

The rearrangement joins TRBV5-4 to TRBJ2-5; TRBD2 matches 11 bases. From germline, CDR1 is SGHNT and CDR2 YYREEE (reference sequence). This CDR3 is built from 16 residues. Losses at the gene ends were 4 bases for V and 5 bases for J; bases not matched to a gene: 10. The CDR3 spells CASSRRLAGSGETQYF. As DNA, the CDR3 is TGTGCCAGCAGCAGACGACTAGCGGGAAGCGGGGAGACCCAGTACTTC.

The chain carries TRBV6-1 and TRBJ1-4; 8 bases agree with TRBD1. The CDR3 contains 15 residues. Germline trimming cut 7 bases from V and 5 bases from J; bases unmatched to any gene: 9. Germline V gene lookup returns CDR1 MNHNS and CDR2 SASEGT. This CDR3 reads CASKTRRTGNEKLFF. For the CDR3, the DNA is TGTGCCAGCAAAACCCGGAGGACAGGGAATGAAAAACTGTTTTTT.

This clonotype appeared a few times. The chain carries TRBV20-1 and TRBJ2-2, with D tentatively TRBD1 (5 bases). The germline V and J ends were trimmed by 4 bases and 4 bases, with 19 bases remaining between them. Germline CDR1 DFQATT, CDR2 SNEGSKA (reference sequence). The CDR3 extends over 16 amino acids. CDR3 sequence: CSAKRVVTEFTGELFF. CDR3 in DNA: TGCAGTGCTAAAAGAGTGGTGACAGAGTTCACCGGGGAGCTGTTTTTT.

This clonotype was counted a few times. The V gene is TRBV4-2, the J gene TRBJ2-2, with 9 positions matching TRBD2. Trimming at V came to 1 base and at J to 6 bases, leaving 6 bases not matched to a gene. Per the germline V gene, CDR1 is LGHNA and CDR2 is YNFKEQ. This CDR3 comprises 16 residues. CDR3 bases: TGTGCCAGCAGCCAAGCTAGCGGGGAAGGTGCCGGGGAGCTGTTTTTT. Encoded protein: CASSQASGEGAGELFF.

Only a few counts were recorded for this clonotype. The rearrangement links TRBV24-1 to TRBJ1-5, with 7 bases matching TRBD1. CDR1 is KGHDR and CDR2 is SFDVKD in the germline V gene. V was clipped by 5 bases and J by 6 bases; unmatched bases: 6. This CDR3 comprises 14 residues. The CDR3 spells CATSGQGGTQPQHF. CDR3 sequence (DNA): TGTGCCACCAGTGGTCAGGGGGGAACTCAGCCCCAGCATTTT.

The sample holds a few counts of this clonotype. V gene TRBV4-3 combines with J gene TRBJ1-2; D gene ambiguous. This CDR3 has 13 amino acids. V was cut by 4 bases and J by 8 bases, with 14 bases left in between. Looked up from germline, CDR1 is LGHNA and CDR2 is YSLEER. The CDR3, as DNA: TGCGCCAGCAGCCCTTGGACTAAGGAGGGCTACACCTTC. This encodes CASSPWTKEGYTF.

This clonotype was detected ten times or more. The V call is TRBV7-2, the J call TRBJ1-6; the D gene is possibly TRBD1 (5 bases). Between the trimmed V and J ends, which lost 5 bases and 5 bases, there was a span of 19 bases. The CDR3 length is 17 residues. Germline lookup yields CDR1 SGHTA and CDR2 FQGNSA. CDR3 region: CASSVHIGTVNNSPLHF. In nucleotides, the CDR3 is TGTGCCAGCAGCGTCCACATCGGGACGGTGAATAATTCACCCCTCCACTTT.

The chain couples TRBV7-8 to TRBJ1-6; maybe TRBD1 (6 bases). CDR3 length equals 15 residues. V gave up 4 bases and J gave up 7 bases, with 14 bases separating them. Germline CDR1 is SGHVS and CDR2 is FQNEAQ. The CDR3 here is CASSSSGTRNSPLHF. The CDR3, as DNA: TGTGCCAGCAGCTCATCCGGGACACGAAATTCACCCCTCCACTTT.

The sample holds a few counts of this clonotype. V is TRBV11-3 and J is TRBJ2-3; D gene unclear. From germline, CDR1 is SGHNT and CDR2 YENEEA. V was clipped by 1 base and J by 5 bases, with 10 bases between them. The CDR3 runs to 14 residues. The CDR3 reads CASSLGARRDTQYF. DNA of the CDR3: TGTGCCAGCAGCTTAGGGGCCCGGAGAGATACGCAGTATTTT. Full variable domain (remainder filled in from reference TRBV11-3 and TRBJ2-3): EAGVVQSPRYKIIEKKQPVAFWCNPISGHNTLYWYLQNLGQGPELLIRYENEEAVDDSQLPKDRFSAERLKGVDSTLKIQPAELGDSAVYLCASSLGARRDTQYFGPGTRLTVL.

This clonotype came up a few times. The J gene is TRBJ1-5, the V gene TRBV12-3 or TRBV12-4, with a weak D call TRBD1 (5 bases). V dropped 3 bases and J dropped 7 bases, with 13 bases sitting between them. The CDR3 length is 14 residues. The CDR3 DNA sequence: TGTGCCAGCAGTTTCAGGGCTCGAGGACAGCCCCAGCATTTT. It yields the protein CASSFRARGQPQHF.

There are a few counts of this clonotype. The V call is TRBV29-1, the J call TRBJ2-5; D not certain. The CDR3 is 13 residues long. Germline values: CDR1 SQVTM, CDR2 ANQGSEA. V was trimmed by 3 bases and J by 6 bases, leaving 14 bases between them. CDR3 in DNA: TGCAGCGTTGAGTCGCCTGGGCTTAAGACCCAGTACTTC. Protein sequence: CSVESPGLKTQYF.

This clonotype was seen a few times. The chain uses TRBV4-1 and TRBJ1-1; D is uncertain. The CDR3 sequence is 14 residues long. CDR1 MGHRA and CDR2 YSYEKL come from the germline V gene. Trimming stripped 0 bases from V and 1 base from J, with 6 bases between. This chain's CDR3 is CASSQDVANTEAFF. The CDR3 DNA sequence: TGCGCCAGCAGCCAAGATGTTGCGAACACTGAAGCTTTCTTT.

This clonotype turned up a few times. J is TRBJ1-2 and V is TRBV11-2; D possibly corresponds to TRBD1 (5 bases). Germline V lookup: CDR1 SGHAT, CDR2 FQNNGV. V lost 5 bases and J 1 base, leaving 11 bases between the germline ends. This CDR3 is 14 amino acids long. The CDR3 coding sequence is TGTGCCAGCAGCCGGGGGAGAAATAACTATGGCTACACCTTC. Encoded protein: CASSRGRNNYGYTF.

The chain carries TRBV12-3 or TRBV12-4 and TRBJ1-5; D is unresolved. V lost 1 base, J lost 6 bases, and 13 bases lay in between. The CDR3 covers 15 residues. CDR3 nucleotides: TGTGCCAGCAGTTTAGATGGGGTGGGCGCTCAGCCCCAGCATTTT. This translates into CASSLDGVGAQPQHF.

This clonotype was counted between two and nine times. V and J are TRBV3-1 and TRBJ1-3; a weak D match, TRBD1 (5 bases). The CDR3 runs 15 residues. Trimming shortened V by 3 bases and J by 3 bases, and 12 bases separated the two germline ends. The germline CDR1 and CDR2 sequences are LGHDT and YNNKEL (reference sequence). Here the CDR3 reads CASSQEGVSGNTIYF. As DNA, the CDR3 is TGTGCCAGCAGCCAGGAAGGGGTCAGTGGAAACACCATATATTTT.

This clonotype was observed a few times. The chain has TRBV29-1 and TRBJ2-1; 8 positions agree with TRBD2. The CDR3 length is 13 residues. Trimming cost V 7 bases and J 6 bases; bases outside gene matches: 8. Germline loops: CDR1 SQVTM, CDR2 ANQGSEA. CDR3 amino acids: CSGGLAGGNEQFF. DNA of the CDR3: TGCAGCGGTGGACTGGCGGGGGGCAATGAGCAGTTCTTC.

V usage is TRBV20-1 and J usage is TRBJ1-2; TRBD1 matches at 10 bases. Germline V gene lookup returns CDR1 DFQATT and CDR2 SNEGSKA (reference sequence). With 5 bases clipped from V and 7 bases from J, the junction kept 22 bases outside the gene matches. The CDR3 covers 18 residues. The CDR3 is CSAPRSMGVGQGKFGYTF. DNA for the CDR3: TGCAGTGCTCCTAGATCTATGGGCGTGGGACAGGGGAAGTTTGGCTACACCTTC.

This clonotype came up a few times. The rearrangement uses TRBV3-1 and TRBJ2-5; 7 bases map to TRBD2. Germline lookup yields CDR1 LGHDT and CDR2 YNNKEL (reference sequence). This CDR3 region has 14 residues. V lost 5 bases and J lost 3; bases outside the gene matches: 6. The CDR3: CASSSGGGEETQYF. DNA of the CDR3: TGTGCCAGCAGCAGCGGTGGGGGGGAAGAGACCCAGTACTTC.

This clonotype was seen a few times. This sequence joins TRBV5-1 and TRBJ2-7; D is unclear. The CDR3 sequence is 14 residues long. V was trimmed by 0 bases and J by 4 bases, leaving 11 bases between them. CDR1 is SGHRS and CDR2 is YFSETQ in the germline V gene. For the CDR3, the DNA is TGCGCCAGCAGCTTGGATCAGGCGACTTACGAGCAGTACTTC. It is translated as CASSLDQATYEQYF.

This clonotype was seen a few times. The chain links TRBV11-2 to TRBJ1-5; no clear D. In germline, CDR1 is SGHAT, CDR2 FQNNGV. This CDR3 contains 13 residues. The ends were cut back, 5 bases at V and 3 bases at J, with 8 bases in the middle. The CDR3 DNA follows: TGTGCCAGCAGCGCTATAACCAATCAGCCCCAGCATTTT. As protein: CASSAITNQPQHF.

This chain joins TRBV5-1 and TRBJ1-1; D perhaps matches TRBD1 (5 bases). V lost 0 bases, J lost 11 bases, and 26 bases lay in between. This CDR3 has 17 residues. Germline V lookup: CDR1 SGHRS, CDR2 YFSETQ. DNA of the CDR3: TGCGCCAGCAGCTTGGCTGGGGTTACCTCGACAGAAGTTATCGCTTTCTTT. Encoded protein: CASSLAGVTSTEVIAFF.

This clonotype was observed a single time. This CDR3 is CASSIQETGELFF. The CDR3 DNA sequence: TGTGCCAGCAGTATCCAGGAGACCGGGGAGCTGTTTTTT. V is TRBV12-3 or TRBV12-4 and J is TRBJ2-2; no firm D call. The CDR3 spans 13 residues. Deletions cut 5 bases from V and 5 bases from J, with 9 bases between.

The CDR3 region is CASSVGGRYTQYF. In nucleotides, the CDR3 is TGCGCCAGCAGTGTAGGGGGGCGTTATACGCAGTATTTT. The chain combines TRBV5-1 with TRBJ2-3; D is tentatively TRBD1 or TRBD2 (6 bases each). This CDR3 has 13 amino acids. Germline V gives CDR1 SGHRS, CDR2 YFSETQ. V shed 5 bases and J shed 7 bases, with 14 bases lying between them.